The 7 T cell receptor beta chains below come from one sample, sequenced in a study of blood T cell repertoires in COVID-19. Sequencing was performed with immunoSEQ multiplex PCR; in TCRdb, only in-frame clones are kept and a portion is missing. In the table there are some 50,000 clones, approximately 86% of which are singletons. The sample taken for sequencing was peripheral blood. These TCRs come from a human donor in a cohort sampled during active COVID-19.

V is TRBV27 and J is TRBJ1-6; D not certain. The V gene lost 2 bases and the J gene lost 6 bases, with 14 bases spanning the gap. In germline, CDR1 is MNHEY, CDR2 SMNVEV (reference sequence). This CDR3 has 16 amino acids. The CDR3 DNA reads TGTGCCAGCAGTTTAGTCGGGAGAAGGAGTAATTCACCCCTCCACTTT. Protein: CASSLVGRRSNSPLHF.

CDR3 DNA: TGTGCCGGCACACCGGGACAGGGTCCCGCGAGTGGCTACACCTTC. It specifies CAGTPGQGPASGYTF. The rearrangement links TRBV2 to TRBJ1-2, with TRBD1 matching over 9 bases. Germline V gives CDR1 SNHLY, CDR2 FYNNEI. Losses at the gene ends were 11 bases for V and 7 bases for J; bases not matched to a gene: 17. The CDR3 spans 15 residues.

A single count supports this clone. The chain uses TRBV19 and TRBJ2-1, with D possibly being TRBD2 (6 bases). In germline, CDR1 is LNHDA, CDR2 SQIVND (reference sequence). V dropped 10 bases and J dropped 0 bases, with 13 bases sitting between them. The CDR3 has 14 residues. This chain's CDR3 is CATKRGLSYNEQFF. The CDR3, as DNA: TGTGCCACCAAACGGGGACTCTCCTACAATGAGCAGTTCTTC. Full variable domain (missing parts from reference TRBV19 and TRBJ2-1): DGGITQSPKYLFRKEGQNVTLSCEQNLNHDAMYWYRQDPGQGLRLIYYSQIVNDFQKGDIAEGYSVSREKKESFPLTVTSAQKNPTAFYLCATKRGLSYNEQFFGPGTRLTVL.

This chain links TRBV7-8 with TRBJ2-3; D may be TRBD1 (6 bases). Germline V gene lookup returns CDR1 SGHVS and CDR2 FQNEAQ. The CDR3 is 13 amino acids. Trimming took 5 bases from V and 4 from J, leaving 10 bases between them. CDR3 sequence (DNA): TGTGCCAGCAGCGGCAGGGGTGCAGATACGCAGTATTTT. Translated, it gives CASSGRGADTQYF.

This chain connects TRBV30 to TRBJ1-6; 9 bases match TRBD1. This CDR3 comprises 15 residues. CDR1 and CDR2 (germline): GTSNPN, SVGIG (reference sequence). V gave up 3 bases and J gave up 7 bases; unmatched junction bases: 7. The DNA of the CDR3 is TGTGCCTGGAGCCTGGGACAGGGCTTCAATTCACCCCTCCACTTT. Amino acids: CAWSLGQGFNSPLHF. Using reference TRBV30 and TRBJ1-6 for the parts outside the CDR3, the full variable domain is SQTIHQWPATLVQPVGSPLSLECTVEGTSNPNLYWYRQAAGRGLQLLFYSVGIGQISSEVPQNLSASRPQDRQFILSSKKLLLSDSGFYLCAWSLGQGFNSPLHFGNGTRLTVT.

This clone has just one count. The chain has TRBV7-2 and TRBJ2-1, with TRBD2 as a possible D gene (6 bases). The ends were cut back, 0 bases at V and 8 bases at J, with 17 bases in the middle. The CDR3 covers 16 residues. The germline V gene has CDR1 SGHTA and CDR2 FQGNSA. The CDR3 coding sequence is TGTGCCAGCAGCTTAGCGCGGGGAGTTTTCGGTCATGAGCAGTTCTTC. Its translation: CASSLARGVFGHEQFF. Together with reference TRBV7-2 and TRBJ2-1, the CDR3 gives the full variable domain: GAGVSQSPSNKVTEKGKDVELRCDPISGHTALYWYRQSLGQGLEFLIYFQGNSAPDKSGLPSDRFSAERTGGSVSTLTIQRTQQEDSAVYLCASSLARGVFGHEQFFGPGTRLTVL.

This chain uses TRBV10-1 with TRBJ2-2; D may be TRBD1 (6 bases). Germline V gene data show CDR1 as WNHNN and CDR2 as SYGVQD (reference sequence). This CDR3 has 14 residues. The V end lost 7 bases, the J end lost 3 bases, and 12 bases lay between the germline ends. CDR3 in amino acids: CASTQGIDTGELFF. The CDR3, as DNA: TGCGCCAGCACACAGGGTATCGACACCGGGGAGCTGTTTTTT.